These 19 T cell receptor beta chains share one sample of origin, sequenced in a study of CD8 T cells in Susac syndrome (dated 2019 in TCRdb). Receptors were amplified or captured by the immunoSEQ multiplex PCR assay. RNA was extracted with the RNeasy kit and 0.5 to 1 ug was reverse transcribed using random hexamers. TCRdb ran its own pipeline on the public reads, namely fastp trimming at Q25 and MiXCR clone calling, and kept in-frame beta chains. Identical CDR3 proteins give one entry, which carries the most common genes and DNA. This sample gives hundreds of thousands of distinct CDR3 sequences in total; roughly 85% of them show up just once. 0.21% of the sample comes from the top ten. The sequenced sample consisted of CD8+ T cells from PBMCs. The receptors were gathered from a human donor with multiple sclerosis.

The chain employs TRBV19 and TRBJ2-1; D gene unclear. V shed 1 base and J shed 4 bases, with 8 bases lying between them. The germline V gene has CDR1 LNHDA and CDR2 SQIVND (reference sequence). CDR3 length equals 14 residues. CDR3 DNA: TGTGCCAGTAGTATAGGGGAATCGTACAATGAGCAGTTCTTC. This encodes CASSIGESYNEQFF.

This rearrangement joins TRBV6-1 to TRBJ2-5; TRBD1 might be the D (6 bases). The length of the CDR3 is 15 residues. Germline loops: CDR1 MNHNS, CDR2 SASEGT. Trimming pared 2 bases from V and 2 bases from J, leaving 12 bases between. CDR3 nucleotide sequence: TGTGCCAGCAGTGAACGGGACATTCTACAAGAGACCCAGTACTTC. This translates into CASSERDILQETQYF.

J is TRBJ2-7 and V is TRBV9; D unresolved. The CDR3 has 14 amino acids. Trimming stripped 0 bases from V and 0 bases from J, with 7 bases between. Looked up from germline, CDR1 is SGDLS and CDR2 is YYNGEE. CDR3 amino acids: CASSVEGFSYEQYF. Written as DNA, the CDR3 is TGTGCCAGCAGCGTAGAAGGCTTCTCCTACGAGCAGTACTTC. The complete variable domain, with remaining parts taken from reference TRBV9 and TRBJ2-7, reads DSGVTQTPKHLITATGQRVTLRCSPRSGDLSVYWYQQSLDQGLQFLIQYYNGEERAKGNILERFSAQQFPDLHSELNLSSLELGDSALYFCASSVEGFSYEQYFGPGTRLTVT.

This clonotype was counted a few times. CDR3 in amino acids: CASSFSSYEQYF. In nucleotides, the CDR3 is TGTGCCAGCAGCTTTTCCAGCTACGAGCAGTACTTC. The chain combines TRBV28 with TRBJ2-7, with D unresolved. Between the trimmed V and J ends, which lost 6 bases and 3 bases, there was a span of 9 bases. This CDR3 is 12 amino acids long. The germline gives CDR1 MDHEN, CDR2 SYDVKM. Full variable domain (outside the CDR3, taken from reference TRBV28 and TRBJ2-7): DVKVTQSSRYLVKRTGEKVFLECVQDMDHENMFWYRQDPGLGLRLIYFSYDVKMKEKGDIPEGYSVSREKKERFSLILESASTNQTSMYLCASSFSSYEQYFGPGTRLTVT.

This sequence joins TRBV24-1 and TRBJ2-5; the match to TRBD1 covers 9 bases. The CDR3 covers 14 residues. V shed 5 bases, J shed 2 bases, and the junction held 2 bases outside the gene matches. Germline-derived CDR1 and CDR2 are KGHDR and SFDVKD. The CDR3 sequence is CATSGQGEQETQYF. Here the CDR3 DNA reads TGTGCCACCAGTGGACAGGGGGAACAAGAGACCCAGTACTTC.

This clonotype appeared once. V gene TRBV6-2 or TRBV6-3 combines with J gene TRBJ2-1, with 9 bases aligning to TRBD2. CDR3 length: 14 residues. Germline assignment: CDR1 MNHEY and CDR2 SVGEGT. After removal of 8 bases from V and 4 bases from J, the junction contained 6 bases not matched to a gene. The CDR3 spells CASHPSGDYNEQFF. The CDR3 DNA follows: TGTGCCAGCCACCCTAGCGGGGATTACAATGAGCAGTTCTTC.

The gene calls are TRBV28 and TRBJ2-1; 12 bases fit TRBD2. The CDR3 has 16 residues. The ends lost 7 bases at V and 10 bases at J; junction bases unmatched: 14. Per germline, CDR1 MDHEN and CDR2 SYDVKM. CDR3 amino acids: CASTLFAGLAGFEQFF. CDR3 nucleotides: TGTGCCAGCACCCTGTTCGCGGGACTAGCGGGTTTCGAGCAGTTCTTC. Full variable domain (remainder filled in from reference TRBV28 and TRBJ2-1): DVKVTQSSRYLVKRTGEKVFLECVQDMDHENMFWYRQDPGLGLRLIYFSYDVKMKEKGDIPEGYSVSREKKERFSLILESASTNQTSMYLCASTLFAGLAGFEQFFGPGTRLTVL.

This chain links TRBV7-2 with TRBJ1-4; D possibly corresponds to TRBD1 (6 bases). Germline V gene lookup returns CDR1 SGHTA and CDR2 FQGNSA. The V end lost 1 base, the J end lost 6 bases, and 15 bases lay between the germline ends. This CDR3 comprises 16 residues. The CDR3 protein is CASSLGPGGDYEKLFF. The CDR3 DNA is TGTGCCAGCAGCTTAGGTCCCGGGGGCGATTATGAAAAACTGTTTTTT.

DNA of the CDR3: TGTGCCAGCAGTTTAGAGCCAGGAGGCCCCTACGAGCAGTACTTC. Its protein is CASSLEPGGPYEQYF. The rearrangement links TRBV12-3 or TRBV12-4 to TRBJ2-7; tentative D call: TRBD2 (5 bases). This CDR3 comprises 15 residues. Trimming took off 1 base at V and 2 bases at J, with 12 bases between the two ends.

The chain uses TRBV7-2 and TRBJ1-1; D gene uncertain. This CDR3 spans 15 amino acids. Germline V gene data show CDR1 as SGHTA and CDR2 as FQGNSA. V gave up 1 base and J gave up 1 base, with 10 bases separating them. The CDR3 here is CASSLGVGQNTEAFF. CDR3 in DNA: TGTGCCAGCAGCTTAGGTGTCGGGCAGAACACTGAAGCTTTCTTT.

V and J are TRBV28 and TRBJ2-3; D is undetermined. The CDR3 covers 15 residues. From germline, CDR1 is MDHEN and CDR2 SYDVKM. Trimming took 6 bases from V and 2 from J, leaving 15 bases between them. In DNA form, the CDR3 reads TGTGCCAGCAGCCGATCCGACCGGTACACAGATACGCAGTATTTT. Its translation: CASSRSDRYTDTQYF.

This clonotype was found once. The V and J genes are TRBV7-6 and TRBJ2-3; TRBD2 might be the D (5 bases). This CDR3 is 15 amino acids long. The V end lost 1 base, the J end lost 0 bases, and 8 bases lay between the germline ends. The germline V gene has CDR1 SGHVS and CDR2 FNYEAQ. CDR3 sequence: CASSLEAESTDTQYF. As DNA, the CDR3 is TGTGCCAGCAGCTTAGAAGCGGAAAGCACAGATACGCAGTATTTT.

This sequence joins TRBV29-1 and TRBJ2-7; D uncertain. The CDR3 sequence is 14 residues long. Germline V gene lookup returns CDR1 SQVTM and CDR2 ANQGSEA. Trimming shortened V by 4 bases and J by 0 bases, and 13 bases separated the two germline ends. CDR3 sequence (DNA): TGCAGCGTTGTAGGTGAAGAGAGCTCCTACGAGCAGTACTTC. It specifies CSVVGEESSYEQYF.

The chain is built from TRBV7-9 and TRBJ2-5; no definite D call. This CDR3 has 14 amino acids. Germline values: CDR1 SEHNR, CDR2 FQNEAQ (reference sequence). Trimming stripped 3 bases from V and 0 bases from J, with 8 bases between. CDR3 DNA sequence: TGTGCCAGCAGCTTCACACAGAACCAAGAGACCCAGTACTTC. Protein: CASSFTQNQETQYF.

The chain employs TRBV11-2 and TRBJ2-7; D is undetermined. The length of the CDR3 is 13 residues. Deletions cut 2 bases from V and 2 bases from J, with 7 bases between. Germline CDR1 reads SGHAT; CDR2 reads FQNNGV. CDR3 protein: CASSLWQTYEQYF. CDR3 nucleotide sequence: TGTGCCAGCAGCTTATGGCAGACCTACGAGCAGTACTTC.

The rearrangement uses TRBV28 and TRBJ2-1, with 7 bases that match TRBD2. The CDR3 has 16 residues. The germline V gene has CDR1 MDHEN and CDR2 SYDVKM. With 7 bases clipped from V and 2 bases from J, the junction kept 11 bases outside the gene matches. The chain's CDR3 is CASTQRDDLTYNEQFF. The CDR3 DNA sequence: TGTGCCAGCACACAGCGGGACGACCTTACCTACAATGAGCAGTTCTTC.

The rearrangement joins TRBV4-3 to TRBJ2-1; D is perhaps TRBD2 (6 bases). Germline V CDR1 and CDR2: LGHNA, YSLEER. This CDR3 comprises 17 residues. V lost 5 bases to trimming and J lost 2 bases, with 19 bases between them. The chain's CDR3 is CASSFTWRGRAYNEQFF. The CDR3 DNA sequence: TGCGCCAGCAGCTTCACATGGAGGGGCCGAGCCTACAATGAGCAGTTCTTC.

In this sample, this clonotype turned up a few times. The chain uses TRBV28 and TRBJ1-3; no definite D call. Germline V gene sequence: CDR1 MDHEN, CDR2 SYDVKM. The CDR3 has 14 residues. V lost 3 bases and J 2 bases, leaving 8 bases between the germline ends. CDR3: CASSLGSAGNTIYF. The CDR3 region has the DNA TGTGCCAGCAGTTTGGGGTCAGCTGGAAACACCATATATTTT.

The genes are TRBV5-1 and TRBJ1-1; D unresolved. Germline V gives CDR1 SGHRS, CDR2 YFSETQ. CDR3 length: 13 amino acids. Trimming pared 0 bases from V and 7 bases from J, leaving 10 bases between. The DNA for the CDR3 is TGCGCCAGCAGCTTGGGAGGAATTGGTGAAGCTTTCTTT. It yields the protein CASSLGGIGEAFF.